This TCR beta chain came from a study of tumor and adjacent non-tumor tissue in lung cancer. RNA was extracted from bulk tissue without any cell sorting. This clonotype was counted many times. Its target is unknown. A modified ARM-PCR protocol with three rounds of nested PCR amplified TCRbeta. TCRdb re-derived calls from the multiplex PCR reads in MiXCR, one entry per CDR3 protein. The sample contains 100,000 to 120,000 distinct CDR3 sequences, over 70% of which appear only once. V was pared by 6 bases and J by 5 bases, with 16 bases between. The CDR3 is 13 amino acids. Looked up from germline, CDR1 is DFQATT and CDR2 is SNEGSKA (reference sequence). The study's findings and limits: Tumor repertoires had a smaller top 100 clone share than normal lung. Tumor tissue had significantly higher TCR diversity than normal lung.

This TCR was sampled from a man between 65 and 80 years old with non-small cell lung cancer. The chain uses TRBV20-1 and TRBJ2-5, with D possibly TRBD2 on 5 matching bases. Sequencing used lung tumor tissue. Here the CDR3 reads CSAGTARGETQYF. The CDR3 DNA follows: TGCAGTGCCGGCACGGCCCGAGGGGAGACCCAGTACTTC.